This TCR beta chain was sequenced for a study of blood T cell repertoires in COVID-19. Study at large: The cDNA or gDNA used as material had been derived from T cells, B-cell-depleted T cells, or PBMCs.

CDR3 length: 15 amino acids. V was cut by 4 bases and J by 1 base, with 11 bases left in between. Germline loops: CDR1 SGHRS, CDR2 YFSETQ. Sequencing was performed with immunoSEQ multiplex PCR; in TCRdb, only in-frame clones are kept and a portion is missing. This table has about 300,000 clones, around 84% appearing once. The chain uses TRBV5-1 and TRBJ2-2; no reliable D call. The clonotype comes from a human donor with COVID-19, enrolled during active disease. The donor label of this sample is uncertain. The sample consisted of peripheral blood. The CDR3 sequence: CASSVTTGNTGELFF. CDR3 in DNA: TGCGCCAGCAGCGTAACGACTGGGAACACCGGGGAGCTGTTTTTT.